This T cell receptor (beta chain) was obtained from a study of neoadjuvant anti-PD-1 for oral cavity cancer. Across the whole study: Most patients had three to four biweekly doses of 3 mg/kg nivolumab before resection.

This clone has a handful of counts. Its antigen is currently unknown. CDR3 length equals 11 residues. CDR1 is DFQATT, CDR2 SNEGSKA, per germline (reference sequence). V lost 5 bases to trimming and J lost 8 bases, with 9 bases between them. General study points: Higher pretreatment blood Treg/Th17 ratios correlated with higher pretreatment blood and lower post-treatment tumor TCRbeta clonality.

Assay: immunoSEQ multiplex PCR; the TCRdb copy retains only in-frame clones and omits some. The sample includes 37,000 or so clones, 35% to 40% of them seen just once. Time point specified: after neoadjuvant nivolumab, at surgical resection. These oral cavity squamous cell carcinomas were HPV-negative and locally advanced. This chain uses TRBV20-1 with TRBJ2-2, with a possible D match to TRBD2 (6 bases). The starting material was tumor tissue, obtained after nivolumab (anti-PD-1) treatment. The sequence derives from a person aged 35 to 85 with oral cavity squamous cell carcinoma. CDR3 amino acids: CSAQTSGELFF. The CDR3 bases are TGCAGTGCTCAGACTAGTGGGGAGCTGTTTTTT.